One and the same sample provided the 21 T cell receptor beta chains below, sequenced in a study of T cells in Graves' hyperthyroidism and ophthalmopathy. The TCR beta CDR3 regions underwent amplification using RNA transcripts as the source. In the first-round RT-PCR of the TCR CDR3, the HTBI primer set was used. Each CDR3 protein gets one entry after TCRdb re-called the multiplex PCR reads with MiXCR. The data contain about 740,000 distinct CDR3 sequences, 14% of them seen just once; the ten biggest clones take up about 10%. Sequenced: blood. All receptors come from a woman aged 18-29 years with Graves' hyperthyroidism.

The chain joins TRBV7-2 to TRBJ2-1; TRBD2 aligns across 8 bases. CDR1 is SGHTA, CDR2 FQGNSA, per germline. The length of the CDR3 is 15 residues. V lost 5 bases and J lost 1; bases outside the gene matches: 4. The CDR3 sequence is CASSTLAGSYNEQFF. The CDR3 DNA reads TGTGCCAGCAGCACGCTAGCGGGTTCCTACAATGAGCAGTTCTTC.

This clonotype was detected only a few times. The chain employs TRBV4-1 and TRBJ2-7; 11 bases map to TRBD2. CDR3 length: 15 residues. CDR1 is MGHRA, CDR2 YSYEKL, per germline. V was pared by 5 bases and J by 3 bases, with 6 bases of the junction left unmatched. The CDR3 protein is CASSFQLAGDYEQYF. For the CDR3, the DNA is TGCGCCAGCAGCTTTCAACTAGCGGGGGACTACGAGCAGTACTTC.

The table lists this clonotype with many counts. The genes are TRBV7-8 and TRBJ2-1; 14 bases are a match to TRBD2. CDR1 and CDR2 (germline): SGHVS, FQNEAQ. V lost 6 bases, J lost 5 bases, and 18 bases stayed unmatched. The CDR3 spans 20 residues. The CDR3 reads CASSRYHGTSGGDRHNEQFF. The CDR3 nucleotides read TGTGCCAGCAGTCGATACCACGGGACTAGCGGGGGCGATCGACACAATGAGCAGTTCTTC. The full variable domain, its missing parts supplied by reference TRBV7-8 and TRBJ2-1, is GAGVSQSPRYKVAKRGQDVALRCDPISGHVSLFWYQQALGQGPEFLTYFQNEAQLDKSGLPSDRFFAERPEGSVSTLKIQRTQQEDSAVYLCASSRYHGTSGGDRHNEQFFGPGTRLTVL.

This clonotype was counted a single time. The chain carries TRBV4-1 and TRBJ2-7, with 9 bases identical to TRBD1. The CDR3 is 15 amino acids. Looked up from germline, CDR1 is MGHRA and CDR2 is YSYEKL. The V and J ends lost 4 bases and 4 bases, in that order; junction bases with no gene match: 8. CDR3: CASSLVPGQGYEQYF. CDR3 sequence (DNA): TGCGCCAGCAGCCTAGTCCCCGGACAGGGGTACGAGCAGTACTTC.

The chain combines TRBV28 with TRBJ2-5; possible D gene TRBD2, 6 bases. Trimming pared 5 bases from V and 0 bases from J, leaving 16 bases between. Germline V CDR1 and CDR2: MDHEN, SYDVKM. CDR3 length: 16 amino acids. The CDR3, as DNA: TGTGCCAGCAGTCCCATCCTTAGCGGCAACCAAGAGACCCAGTACTTC. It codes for CASSPILSGNQETQYF.

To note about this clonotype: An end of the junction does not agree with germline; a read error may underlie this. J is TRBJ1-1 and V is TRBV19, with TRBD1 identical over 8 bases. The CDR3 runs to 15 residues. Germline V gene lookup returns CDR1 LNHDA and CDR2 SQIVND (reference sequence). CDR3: CASSARGRVETEAFF. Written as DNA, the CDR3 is TGCGCCAGTAGTGCCAGGGGGCGGGTAGAGACTGAAGCTTTCTTT.

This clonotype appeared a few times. CDR3 DNA sequence: TGTGCCAGCAGCTACACAGGGGGATTAACCACTGAAGCTTTCTTT. This encodes CASSYTGGLTTEAFF. The chain joins TRBV5-6 to TRBJ1-1, with 8 bases fitting TRBD1. The length of the CDR3 is 15 residues. Germline V gives CDR1 SGHDT, CDR2 YYEEEE. Losses at the gene ends were 3 bases for V and 4 bases for J; bases not matched to a gene: 8.

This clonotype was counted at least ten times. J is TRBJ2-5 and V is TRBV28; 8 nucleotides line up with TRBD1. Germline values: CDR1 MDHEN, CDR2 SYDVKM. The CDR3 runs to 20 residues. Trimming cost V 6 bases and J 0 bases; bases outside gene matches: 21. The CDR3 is CASRPRRTGFKAYYQETQYF. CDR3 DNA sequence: TGTGCCAGCAGACCTAGGAGGACAGGGTTTAAAGCATACTACCAAGAGACCCAGTACTTC.

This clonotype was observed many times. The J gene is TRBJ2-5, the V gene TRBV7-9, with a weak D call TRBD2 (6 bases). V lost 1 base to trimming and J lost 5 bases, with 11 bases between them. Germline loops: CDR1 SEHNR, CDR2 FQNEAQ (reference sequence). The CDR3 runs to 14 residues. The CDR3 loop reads CASSLGDWAETQYF. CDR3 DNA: TGTGCCAGCAGCTTAGGGGACTGGGCGGAGACCCAGTACTTC.

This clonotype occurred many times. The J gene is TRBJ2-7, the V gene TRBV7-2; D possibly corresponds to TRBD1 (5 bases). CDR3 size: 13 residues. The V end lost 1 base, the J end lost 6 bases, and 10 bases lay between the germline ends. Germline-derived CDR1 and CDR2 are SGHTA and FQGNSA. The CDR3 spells CASSLGQSSEQYF. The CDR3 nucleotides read TGTGCCAGCAGCTTAGGACAGTCGAGCGAGCAGTACTTC.

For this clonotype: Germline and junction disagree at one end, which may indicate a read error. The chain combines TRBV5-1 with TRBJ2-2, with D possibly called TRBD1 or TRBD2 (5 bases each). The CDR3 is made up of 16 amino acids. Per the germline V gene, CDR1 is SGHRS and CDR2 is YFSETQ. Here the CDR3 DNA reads TGCGCCAGCAGCTTGTCCCAGGGCAAAGGCACCGGGGAGCTGTCTTTT. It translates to CASSLSQGKGTGELSF.

CDR3 sequence (DNA): TGTGCCAGCAGCCCTGACCCGACTCTCTACGAGCAGTACTTC. It yields the protein CASSPDPTLYEQYF. The chain is built from TRBV7-9 and TRBJ2-7; no definite D call. The ends were cut back, 5 bases at V and 3 bases at J, with 14 bases in the middle. Germline V gene sequence: CDR1 SEHNR, CDR2 FQNEAQ (reference sequence). The CDR3 is made up of 14 amino acids.

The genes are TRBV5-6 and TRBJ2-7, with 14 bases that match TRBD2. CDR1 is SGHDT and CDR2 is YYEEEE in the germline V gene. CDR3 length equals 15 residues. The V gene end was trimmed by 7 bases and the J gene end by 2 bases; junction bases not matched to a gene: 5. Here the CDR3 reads CASGGTSGSPYEQYF. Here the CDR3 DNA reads TGTGCCAGCGGGGGGACTAGCGGGAGTCCCTACGAGCAGTACTTC.

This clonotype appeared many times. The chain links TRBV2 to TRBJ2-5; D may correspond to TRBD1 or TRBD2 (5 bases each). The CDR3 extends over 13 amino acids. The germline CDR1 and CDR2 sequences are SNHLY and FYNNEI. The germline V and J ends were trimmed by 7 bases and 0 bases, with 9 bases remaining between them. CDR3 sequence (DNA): TGTGCCAGCACGGGGCCGCACCAAGAGACCCAGTACTTC. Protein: CASTGPHQETQYF.

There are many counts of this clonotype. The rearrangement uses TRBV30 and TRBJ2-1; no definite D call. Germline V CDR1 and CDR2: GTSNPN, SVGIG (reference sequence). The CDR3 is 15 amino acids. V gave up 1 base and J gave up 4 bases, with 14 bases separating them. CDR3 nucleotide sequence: TGTGCCTGGAGTGAATACAAACATAGGTACAATGAGCAGTTCTTC. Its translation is CAWSEYKHRYNEQFF.

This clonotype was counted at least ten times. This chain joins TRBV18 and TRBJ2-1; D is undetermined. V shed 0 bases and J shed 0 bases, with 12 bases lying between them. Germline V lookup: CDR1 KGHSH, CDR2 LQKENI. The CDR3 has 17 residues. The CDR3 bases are TGTGCCAGCTCACCACCGTTTTGGGTCAGCTCCTACAATGAGCAGTTCTTC. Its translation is CASSPPFWVSSYNEQFF.

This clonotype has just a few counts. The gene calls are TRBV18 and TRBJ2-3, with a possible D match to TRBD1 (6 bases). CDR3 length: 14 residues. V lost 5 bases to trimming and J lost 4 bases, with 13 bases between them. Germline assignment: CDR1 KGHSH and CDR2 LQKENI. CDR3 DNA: TGTGCCAGCTCAGATGCAGGGGCAGCAGATACGCAGTATTTT. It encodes CASSDAGAADTQYF.

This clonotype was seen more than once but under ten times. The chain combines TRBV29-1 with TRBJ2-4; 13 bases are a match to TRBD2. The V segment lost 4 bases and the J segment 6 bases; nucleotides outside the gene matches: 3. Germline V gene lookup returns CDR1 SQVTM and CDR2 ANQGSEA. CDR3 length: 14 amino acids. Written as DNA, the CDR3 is TGCAGCGTTGCTCGGACTAGCGGGAGAAACATTCAGTACTTC. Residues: CSVARTSGRNIQYF.

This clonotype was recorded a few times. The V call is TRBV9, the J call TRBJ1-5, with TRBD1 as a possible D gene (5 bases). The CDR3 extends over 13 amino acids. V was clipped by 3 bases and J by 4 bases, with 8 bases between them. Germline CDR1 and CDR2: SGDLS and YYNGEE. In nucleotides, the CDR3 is TGTGCCAGCAGCGGGGACGGGAATCAGCCCCAGCATTTT. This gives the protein CASSGDGNQPQHF. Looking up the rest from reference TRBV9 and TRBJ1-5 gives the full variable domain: DSGVTQTPKHLITATGQRVTLRCSPRSGDLSVYWYQQSLDQGLQFLIQYYNGEERAKGNILERFSAQQFPDLHSELNLSSLELGDSALYFCASSGDGNQPQHFGDGTRLSIL.

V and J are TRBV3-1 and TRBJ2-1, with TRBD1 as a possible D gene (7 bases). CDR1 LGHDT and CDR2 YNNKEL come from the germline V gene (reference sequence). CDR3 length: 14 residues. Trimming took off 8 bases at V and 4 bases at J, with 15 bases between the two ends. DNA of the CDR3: TGTGCCAGCGCCAGGGGGACTGATTACAATGAGCAGTTCTTC. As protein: CASARGTDYNEQFF.

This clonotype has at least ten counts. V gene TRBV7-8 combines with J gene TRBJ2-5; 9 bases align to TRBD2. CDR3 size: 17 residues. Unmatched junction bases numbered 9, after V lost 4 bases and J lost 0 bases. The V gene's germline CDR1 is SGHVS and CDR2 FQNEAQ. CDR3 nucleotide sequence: TGTGCCAGCAGCTATTATAGCGGGGGACCTTACCAAGAGACCCAGTACTTC. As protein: CASSYYSGGPYQETQYF.